A selection of T cell receptor beta chains follows, all from one sample in a study of cytotoxic CD8 clonotypes in ibrutinib-treated CLL. The data were produced by immunoSEQ multiplex PCR, yet TCRdb's version contains in-frame clones alone and is incomplete. The top ten clones hold approximately 28% of a sample with about 50,000 clones, around 60% of them seen once. Sequenced material: PBMCs, taken after 24 months of ibrutinib treatment. The receptors shown here come from a human donor with chronic lymphocytic leukemia. Each CDR3 is given with its conserved first and last residue. The D gene is left open where the match is weak. Expanded clones are given a class, and other clones once, few, many or no size at all.

CDR3 protein	CDR3 DNA	V gene	clone size	J gene	D gene	CDR3 length
CASSLQRATGDTQYF	TGTGCCAGCAGCTTACAGCGGGCAACCGGAGATACGCAGTATTTT	TRBV11-2	NA	TRBJ2-3	NA	15
CASSPLAGDTDTQYF	TGCGCCAGCAGCCCTCTAGCGGGGGACACAGATACGCAGTATTTT	TRBV5-1	NA	TRBJ2-3	TRBD2	15
CSVSRDTQYF	TGCAGCGTTTCGAGAGATACGCAGTATTTT	TRBV29-1	NA	TRBJ2-3	NA	10
CASSQDSTAGELFF	TGTGCCAGCAGCCAAGATTCGACGGCCGGGGAGCTGTTTTTT	TRBV4-2	NA	TRBJ2-2	NA	14
CASSLFTGGNTGELFF	TGTGCCAGCAGCTTATTCACAGGGGGCAACACCGGGGAGCTGTTTTTT	TRBV7-7	few	TRBJ2-2	TRBD1	16
CAGEQGRGLEQYF	TGTGCCGGTGAACAGGGGAGAGGGCTCGAGCAGTACTTC	TRBV2	NA	TRBJ2-7	TRBD1	13
CASTRTGSGQDTQYF	TGTGCCAGTACCCGGACAGGATCAGGCCAGGATACGCAGTATTTT	TRBV19	few	TRBJ2-3	TRBD1	15
CASSSGRAYEQYF	TGTGCCAGCAGTTCAGGACGGGCCTACGAGCAGTACTTC	TRBV21-1	NA	TRBJ2-7	NA	13
CASSLGRLGSLSGANVLTF	TGCGCCAGCAGCTTGGGGCGACTGGGGTCCCTCTCTGGGGCCAACGTCCTGACTTTC	TRBV5-1	few	TRBJ2-6	NA	19
CASSEEVGGYTEAFF	TGTGCCAGCAGTGAAGAGGTAGGGGGCTATACTGAAGCTTTCTTT	TRBV2	NA	TRBJ1-1	TRBD1	15
CASSLAGQAHSGANVLTF	TGCGCCAGCAGCTTGGCAGGACAGGCCCATTCTGGGGCCAACGTCCTGACTTTC	TRBV5-1	once	TRBJ2-6	TRBD1	18
CASSRQETQYF	TGTGCCAGCAGCAGACAAGAGACCCAGTACTTC	TRBV5-6	NA	TRBJ2-5	NA	11
CASSLERIPGPAFF	TGCGCCAGCAGCTTGGAACGTATCCCGGGGCCGGCTTTCTTT	TRBV5-1	few	TRBJ1-1	NA	14
CASSPNTGGGEAFF	TGTGCCAGCTCACCAAATACAGGGGGAGGTGAAGCTTTCTTT	TRBV18	few	TRBJ1-1	TRBD1	14
CASSEGQNYGYTF	TGTGCCAGCAGCGAGGGACAGAACTATGGCTACACCTTC	TRBV13	many	TRBJ1-2	TRBD1	13
CASSFRDGGTDTQYF	TGTGCCAGCAGCTTCCGGGACGGAGGCACAGATACGCAGTATTTT	TRBV7-6	NA	TRBJ2-3	NA	15
CASSFPGLGSEQFF	TGTGCCAGCAGCTTTCCAGGGTTAGGCTCGGAGCAGTTCTTC	TRBV5-6	few	TRBJ2-1	NA	14
CASSEELAGSWEQYF	TGTGCCAGCAGTGAAGAACTAGCGGGGTCCTGGGAGCAGTACTTC	TRBV6-1	few	TRBJ2-7	TRBD2	15
CASSQAGGPAEQYF	TGTGCCAGCTCACAAGCGGGGGGGCCCGCCGAGCAGTACTTC	TRBV18	NA	TRBJ2-7	TRBD2	14
CASSQEQHPWAFF	TGCGCCAGCAGCCAAGAACAGCACCCTTGGGCTTTCTTT	TRBV4-1	few	TRBJ1-1	NA	13
CASSHNEQFF	TGTGCCAGCAGCCACAATGAGCAGTTCTTC	TRBV2	NA	TRBJ2-1	NA	10
CSVGTSGGLVETQYF	TGCAGCGTTGGCACTAGCGGGGGGTTGGTAGAGACCCAGTACTTC	TRBV29-1	NA	TRBJ2-5	TRBD2	15
CASSLARETQYF	TGTGCCAGCAGCTTAGCGCGGGAGACCCAGTACTTC	TRBV7-6	NA	TRBJ2-5	NA	12
CASRERRLGQFF	TGTGCCAGCAGAGAAAGGAGGCTTGGGCAGTTCTTC	TRBV2	once	TRBJ2-1	NA	12
CASSLSTAGYGYTF	TGTGCCAGCAGTTTGTCGACGGCGGGGTATGGCTACACCTTC	TRBV28	few	TRBJ1-2	NA	14
CAISPGANVLTF	TGTGCCATCTCCCCGGGGGCCAACGTCCTGACTTTC	TRBV10-3	NA	TRBJ2-6	NA	12
CATSSGQLVHTGELFF	TGTGCCACCAGCAGTGGACAGCTGGTACACACCGGGGAGCTGTTTTTT	TRBV15	NA	TRBJ2-2	NA	16
CASSLKPGTGTVYEQYF	TGCGCCAGCAGCTTAAAACCCGGGACAGGGACGGTATACGAGCAGTACTTC	TRBV5-1	NA	TRBJ2-7	TRBD1	17
CASSLGVRQKNEQFF	TGTGCCAGCAGCTTGGGGGTCCGACAAAAAAATGAGCAGTTCTTC	TRBV5-8	NA	TRBJ2-1	NA	15
CASSQTPGTIYEQYF	TGCGCCAGCAGCCAAACCCCCGGGACAATCTACGAGCAGTACTTC	TRBV4-1	NA	TRBJ2-7	NA	15
CASSLGRGGKPQHF	TGTGCCAGCAGCTTAGGACGGGGCGGGAAGCCCCAGCATTTT	TRBV7-2	NA	TRBJ1-5	NA	14